Each of the 11 T cell receptor beta chains below was sequenced from the same sample in a study of T cell responses to AZD1222 COVID-19 vaccine listed by TCRdb under 2021. Per the publication, the time point label means: baseline before first vaccination. The protocol used for the library was the immunoSEQ multiplex PCR assay. TCRdb provides this immuneACCESS table in a form limited to in-frame rearrangements. Some clones are lacking; in checked studies, under half of them reflect an unresolved V gene, and why the rest are absent is not known. For this sample the table gives 67,000 or so clones, of which less than 90% were detected only once. The top ten hold roughly 10% of the sample. This specimen consisted of peripheral blood, obtained on day 0 of AZD1222 vaccination. These receptors were collected from an adult in good health.

This chain uses TRBV12-3 or TRBV12-4 with TRBJ2-5; D is perhaps TRBD2 (6 bases). The CDR3 runs 13 residues. The V end was cut by 2 bases, the J end by 3 bases, with 7 bases between. The CDR3 here is CASSLSGEETQYF. The CDR3 DNA follows: TGTGCCAGCAGTTTATCGGGGGAAGAGACCCAGTACTTC.

The V call is TRBV7-2, the J call TRBJ2-7; D remains unclear. The germline V gene encodes CDR1 SGHTA and CDR2 FQGNSA. The ends were cut back, 5 bases at V and 2 bases at J, with 13 bases in the middle. The CDR3 is 14 residues long. In nucleotides, the CDR3 is TGTGCCAGCAGCCCCGGGCCGAGGCCCTACGAGCAGTACTTC. The encoded protein is CASSPGPRPYEQYF.

The chain recombines TRBV30 with TRBJ1-4; TRBD1 matches 9 bases. V gave up 3 bases and J gave up 6 bases; unmatched junction bases: 5. Germline CDR1 and CDR2: GTSNPN and SVGIG (reference sequence). The CDR3 loop spans 14 amino acids. The chain's CDR3 is CAWRRDRVDEKLFF. CDR3 nucleotide sequence: TGTGCCTGGAGAAGGGACAGGGTTGATGAAAAACTGTTTTTT.

The chain joins TRBV7-2 to TRBJ2-3; 10 bases line up with TRBD1. Germline V gives CDR1 SGHTA, CDR2 FQGNSA. Trimming at V came to 5 bases and at J to 4 bases, leaving 3 bases not matched to a gene. The CDR3 loop spans 14 amino acids. The CDR3 nucleotides read TGTGCCAGCAGCCCCGGGACAGGGGCAGATACGCAGTATTTT. This codes for CASSPGTGADTQYF.

The chain has TRBV24-1 and TRBJ1-2, with 7 nucleotides matching TRBD1. Germline values: CDR1 KGHDR, CDR2 SFDVKD. Losses at the gene ends were 3 bases for V and 2 bases for J; bases not matched to a gene: 2. The CDR3 sequence is 14 residues long. CDR3 bases: TGTGCCACCAGTGATCCACAGGGGAACTATGGCTACACCTTC. This sequence encodes CATSDPQGNYGYTF.

This chain uses TRBV5-1 with TRBJ2-7; D possibly uses TRBD1 or TRBD2 (6 bases each). V was pared by 3 bases and J by 4 bases, with 17 bases between. The CDR3 length is 15 residues. Looked up from germline, CDR1 is SGHRS and CDR2 is YFSETQ. The DNA for the CDR3 is TGCGCCAGCAGCTGGGAGGAGGGGGGCCTGTACGAGCAGTACTTC. It encodes CASSWEEGGLYEQYF.

This clone has a handful of counts. The gene calls are TRBV19 and TRBJ2-4, with D perhaps matching TRBD1 (6 bases). The CDR3 runs 13 residues. CDR1 and CDR2 (germline): LNHDA, SQIVND (reference sequence). The V and J ends lost 4 bases and 8 bases respectively, with 12 bases between them. The CDR3 loop is CASSSQGKDIQYF. The CDR3 DNA reads as TGTGCCAGTAGTAGCCAGGGGAAGGACATTCAGTACTTC.

Here the CDR3 reads CASSKIEVF. The CDR3 DNA follows: TGTGCCAGCAGCAAAATAGAGGTCTTC. This chain joins TRBV21-1 and TRBJ1-2. TRBV21-1 is recorded as a pseudogene. This CDR3 contains 9 residues.

This chain links TRBV6-1 with TRBJ2-7, with a possible D match to TRBD2 (6 bases). The germline V gene has CDR1 MNHNS and CDR2 SASEGT. Trimming left V 6 bases short and J 0 bases short, with 12 bases between. This CDR3 has 14 amino acids. The CDR3 sequence: CASSTGGSSYEQYF. In nucleotides, the CDR3 is TGTGCCAGCAGCACCGGGGGTAGCTCCTACGAGCAGTACTTC.

V usage is TRBV6-6 and J usage is TRBJ2-1; TRBD2 is a possible D gene (6 bases). Germline V gives CDR1 MNHNY, CDR2 SVGAGI (reference sequence). The V and J ends lost 4 bases and 9 bases respectively, with 16 bases between them. The CDR3 totals 14 residues. CDR3 DNA sequence: TGTGCCAGCAGTTGGGCTAGCGCCGAGGCTGAGCAGTTCTTC. Encoded protein: CASSWASAEAEQFF.

The chain carries TRBV6-5 and TRBJ1-5, with TRBD1 as a possible D gene (5 bases). Germline-derived CDR1 and CDR2 are MNHEY and SVGAGI. V was clipped by 6 bases and J by 3 bases, with 12 bases between them. The length of the CDR3 is 14 residues. The CDR3 protein is CASSVDRYNQPQHF. CDR3 DNA: TGTGCCAGCAGCGTCGACAGATACAATCAGCCCCAGCATTTT.